A selection of T cell receptor beta chains follows, all from one sample in a study of regulatory T cells in long-lasting Graves disease. Using its own MiXCR run on the multiplex PCR reads, TCRdb lists one record per CDR3 protein. The table lists about 430,000 distinct CDR3 sequences, around a fifth of them singletons. Sequences were derived from peripheral blood mononuclear cells (PBMCs), sampled when the disease was refractory, from a patient treated with antithyroid drugs. The receptor set was obtained from a female donor with Graves disease. The CDR3 runs from the conserved cysteine through the conserved F or W. A D gene is named only where the DNA matches it firmly. Not every row has a clone size; where given, it reads once, few, many or a size class.

j_gene | abundance | d_gene | v_gene | CDR3aa | CDR3nt
TRBJ2-2 | few | TRBD2 | TRBV30 | CAWSQGLADTGELFF | TGTGCCTGGAGCCAGGGACTAGCAGACACCGGGGAGCTGTTTTTT
TRBJ2-5 | - | - | TRBV4-1 | CASSQDHNQETQYF | TGCGCCAGCAGCCAAGATCACAACCAAGAGACCCAGTACTTC
TRBJ1-1 | many | - | TRBV6-1 | CASREGQTIVFF | TGTGCCAGCAGAGAAGGACAGACCATAGTTTTCTTT
TRBJ2-2 | many | - | TRBV7-9 | CASSPDTNTGELFF | TGTGCCAGCAGCCCAGACACAAACACCGGGGAGCTGTTTTTT
TRBJ1-1 | few | TRBD1 | TRBV5-4 | CASSVGQYTEAFF | TGTGCCAGCAGCGTGGGACAGTACACTGAAGCTTTCTTT
TRBJ2-2 | few | - | TRBV5-4 | CASSRGGRTNTGELFF | TGTGCCAGCAGCAGAGGCGGACGTACGAACACCGGGGAGCTGTTTTTT
TRBJ1-1 | many | - | TRBV15 | CATSTGVNMNTEAFF | TGTGCCACCAGCACAGGGGTAAACATGAACACTGAAGCTTTCTTT
TRBJ1-4 | few | - | TRBV7-9 | CASTQTYGGATNEKLFF | TGTGCCAGCACTCAAACCTATGGGGGAGCAACTAATGAAAAACTGTTTTTT
TRBJ2-7 | many | - | TRBV20-1 | CSAPRGTGSSYEQYF | TGCAGTGCTCCCAGGGGTACAGGCAGCTCCTACGAGCAGTACTTC
TRBJ2-7 | - | - | TRBV27 | CASSFGPAYEQYF | TGTGCCAGCAGTTTCGGCCCAGCCTACGAGCAGTACTTC
TRBJ2-7 | many | TRBD2 | TRBV12-3/TRBV12-4 | CASTPNVGRGTYEQYF | TGTGCCAGCACCCCGAACGTAGGGAGGGGAACCTACGAGCAGTACTTC
TRBJ2-1 | many | - | TRBV11-2 | CASSPGHRGDEQFF | TGTGCCAGCAGTCCCGGGCACCGAGGCGATGAGCAGTTCTTC
TRBJ2-7 | - | TRBD2 | TRBV20-1 | CSARGGAGVYDERYF | TGCAGTGCTAGAGGAGGAGCGGGAGTCTACGACGAGCGGTACTTC
TRBJ1-5 | few | - | TRBV28 | CASSLIGSGQPQHF | TGTGCCAGCAGTCTTATTGGGTCGGGTCAGCCCCAGCATTTT
TRBJ1-2 | - | TRBD1 | TRBV4-1 | CASSQGRTGYGYTF | TGCGCCAGCAGCCAAGGGCGGACAGGGTATGGCTACACCTTC
TRBJ2-5 | - | TRBD2 | TRBV5-5 | CASSLSWRGRETQYF | TGTGCCAGCAGCTTGAGTTGGCGGGGGAGGGAGACCCAGTACTTC
TRBJ1-2 | - | - | TRBV6-1 | CASSEVMGYYGYTF | TGTGCCAGCAGTGAAGTCATGGGATACTATGGCTACACCTTC
TRBJ2-2 | many | TRBD2 | TRBV29-1 | CSVAGGENTGELFF | TGCAGCGTTGCGGGGGGGGAGAACACCGGGGAGCTGTTTTTT
TRBJ2-7 | few | TRBD1 | TRBV7-2 | CASSYLSGTGFYEQYF | TGTGCCAGCAGTTACCTGTCCGGGACAGGGTTCTACGAGCAGTACTTC
TRBJ2-4 | many | - | TRBV28 | CASRGGAGVDIQYF | TGTGCCAGCAGGGGGGGGGCAGGGGTGGACATTCAGTACTTC
TRBJ2-7 | many | - | TRBV10-3 | CAIRLQGLPYEQYF | TGTGCCATCAGATTACAGGGACTTCCCTACGAGCAGTACTTC
TRBJ2-2 | many | TRBD1 | TRBV2 | CASRQGGFTGELFF | TGTGCCAGCAGACAGGGGGGTTTCACCGGGGAGCTGTTTTTT
TRBJ2-7 | many | - | TRBV20-1 | CSASNRAEQYF | TGCAGTGCTAGCAACAGGGCCGAGCAGTACTTC
TRBJ1-1 | many | TRBD1 | TRBV10-3 | CAISERTGGGSEAFF | TGTGCCATCAGTGAAAGGACAGGGGGAGGATCTGAAGCTTTCTTT
TRBJ1-4 | - | - | TRBV4-1 | CASSQDALAGLNEKLFF | TGCGCCAGCAGCCAAGATGCGCTCGCAGGCCTTAATGAAAAACTGTTTTTT
TRBJ2-7 | many | - | TRBV20-1 | CSALAWYEQYF | TGCAGTGCCCTCGCCTGGTACGAGCAGTACTTC
TRBJ1-4 | many | TRBD1 | TRBV27 | CASSLDRVRGNEKLFF | TGTGCCAGCAGCCTCGACAGGGTCAGGGGTAATGAAAAACTGTTTTTT
TRBJ1-1 | many | - | TRBV28 | CASSHRGGIEAFF | TGTGCCAGCAGTCACCGTGGTGGGATTGAAGCTTTCTTT
TRBJ2-7 | many | TRBD1 | TRBV11-1 | CASSLIGTAYEQYF | TGTGCCAGCAGCTTAATCGGGACAGCCTACGAGCAGTACTTC